This T cell receptor (beta chain) was recorded in a study of T cell responses to AZD1222 COVID-19 vaccine. Study-wide findings and caveats: Across the whole spike, CD4 TCRs peaked at regions 160-218 and 743-854. Donors were mostly white British, more females; clonal diversity possibly underestimated. Spike-specific TCR breadth rose after two AZD1222 doses, and depth rose as well. Only 5 or 6 individuals given AZD1222 were seropositive at baseline.

In the case of this clone: Antigen specificity is unknown.

The data were produced by immunoSEQ multiplex PCR, yet TCRdb's version contains in-frame clones alone and is incomplete. The data contain 110,000 or so clones, more than 70% of them seen just once; the ten biggest clones take up about 6.8%. Germline V gene sequence: CDR1 SGDLS, CDR2 YYNGEE. V lost 0 bases and J 3 bases, leaving 12 bases between the germline ends. CDR3 length: 16 amino acids. The TCR was taken from an adult who received the AZD1222 COVID-19 vaccine. The source was peripheral blood, collected 28 days after the second AZD1222 dose. This chain uses TRBV9 with TRBJ2-2; a possible D gene is TRBD1 (6 bases). CDR3 coding DNA: TGTGCCAGCAGCGTAGCTGGGGGCAGTTACACCGGGGAGCTGTTTTTT. Translating gives CASSVAGGSYTGELFF. The entire variable domain, with the rest obtained from reference TRBV9 and TRBJ2-2, is as follows: DSGVTQTPKHLITATGQRVTLRCSPRSGDLSVYWYQQSLDQGLQFLIQYYNGEERAKGNILERFSAQQFPDLHSELNLSSLELGDSALYFCASSVAGGSYTGELFFGEGSRLTVL.